The rows below give T cell receptor beta chains drawn from one sample of a study of cytomegalovirus exposure and HLA in healthy donors. Libraries were prepared by immunoSEQ multiplex PCR; TCRdb keeps only in-frame clonotypes and omits some of them. The sample lists 250,000 to 300,000 clones, nearly 90% seen once, with more than 0.35% in the top ten. Sequencing input: PBMCs. These receptors were collected from a woman between 18 and 29 years old in good health and CMV-seronegative. Each CDR3 is given with its conserved first and last residue. The D gene is left open where the match is weak. Expanded clones get a size class; other rows say once, few or many, or leave the size out.

v_call	cdr3_length	d_call	j_call	clone_size	cdr3_aa	cdr3_nt
TRBV4-3	19	.	TRBJ1-3	.	CASSQEAPPRRGIGNTIYF	TGCGCCAGCAGCCAAGAAGCGCCCCCTCGGAGGGGAATTGGAAACACCATATATTTT
TRBV29-1	16	.	TRBJ1-2	.	CSVAPDRVRGLYGYTF	TGCAGCGTTGCCCCAGATAGGGTCCGCGGGCTCTATGGCTACACCTTC
TRBV25-1	16	TRBD2	TRBJ2-5	.	CASSVSGRGGQETQYF	TGTGCCAGCAGTGTCTCCGGGAGGGGCGGACAAGAGACCCAGTACTTC
TRBV5-4	17	TRBD2	TRBJ2-5	.	CASSSIGGGRSQETQYF	TGTGCCAGCAGCTCGATTGGCGGGGGGCGCTCTCAAGAGACCCAGTACTTC
TRBV14	13	TRBD1	TRBJ1-2	.	CASSVRQGYGYTF	TGTGCCAGCAGCGTACGACAGGGGTATGGCTACACCTTC
TRBV13	13	.	TRBJ2-2	.	CASSPAGAGELFF	TGTGCCAGCAGCCCGGCGGGCGCCGGGGAGCTGTTTTTT
TRBV5-4	15	TRBD1	TRBJ1-1	.	CASSFGQGSYTEAFF	TGTGCCAGCAGCTTTGGACAGGGGAGTTACACTGAAGCTTTCTTT
TRBV4-3	15	.	TRBJ1-3	.	CASSQGSSRGNTIYF	TGCGCCAGCAGCCAAGGAAGCTCTCGTGGAAACACCATATATTTT
TRBV6-6	13	.	TRBJ1-4	.	CASRGRANEKLFF	TGTGCCAGCCGAGGTCGAGCTAATGAAAAACTGTTTTTT
TRBV27	15	.	TRBJ2-1	.	CASSPGGPLYNEQFF	TGTGCCAGCAGTCCCGGCGGTCCCCTTTACAATGAGCAGTTCTTC
TRBV5-4	15	TRBD1	TRBJ2-1	.	CASSGQDGSYNEQFF	TGTGCCAGCAGCGGACAGGACGGCTCCTACAATGAGCAGTTCTTC
TRBV6-5	13	.	TRBJ1-3	.	CASTDSPGNTIYF	TGTGCCAGCACCGACAGTCCTGGAAACACCATATATTTT
TRBV11-2	15	.	TRBJ1-1	.	CASSLASVMNTEAFF	TGTGCCAGCAGCTTAGCATCAGTGATGAACACTGAAGCTTTCTTT
TRBV2	15	TRBD1	TRBJ2-1	.	CASSERTGAYNEQFF	TGTGCCAGCAGTGAACGGACAGGGGCCTACAATGAGCAGTTCTTC
TRBV7-2	15	TRBD1	TRBJ1-1	.	CASSGYRDSKPEAFF	TGTGCCAGCAGCGGGTACCGGGACAGTAAGCCTGAAGCTTTCTTT
TRBV19	15	.	TRBJ1-5	.	CASSMRPESSQPQHF	TGTGCCAGTAGTATGCGGCCAGAATCGAGTCAGCCCCAGCATTTT
TRBV5-1	15	.	TRBJ2-2	.	CASSLGATYTGELFF	TGCGCCAGCAGCCTGGGGGCTACTTACACCGGGGAGCTGTTTTTT
TRBV28	14	.	TRBJ1-6	.	CASSLRSYNSPLHF	TGTGCCAGCAGTTTACGCTCCTATAATTCACCCCTCCACTTT
TRBV7-2	15	.	TRBJ2-1	.	CASSLARGQDNEQFF	TGTGCCAGCAGCTTAGCTCGCGGGCAGGACAATGAGCAGTTCTTC
TRBV7-8	16	TRBD2	TRBJ2-2	.	CASSLRLAGGPGELFF	TGTGCCAGCAGCTTACGACTGGCGGGGGGGCCCGGGGAGCTGTTTTTT
TRBV19	13	.	TRBJ2-3	.	CASRGAIPDTQYF	TGTGCCAGCAGGGGCGCGATCCCAGATACGCAGTATTTT
TRBV28	12	.	TRBJ2-3	.	CASSLNRDTQYF	TGTGCCAGCAGTTTAAATCGAGATACGCAGTATTTT
TRBV27	16	.	TRBJ2-3	.	CASSLWGGALTDTQYF	TGTGCCAGCAGTTTATGGGGGGGGGCCCTCACAGATACGCAGTATTTT
TRBV9	18	.	TRBJ2-1	.	CASSVVPPGQEGYNEQFF	TGTGCCAGCAGCGTAGTACCACCGGGACAAGAGGGGTACAATGAGCAGTTCTTC
TRBV9	16	.	TRBJ2-1	.	CASSVGGGATYNEQFF	TGTGCCAGCAGCGTAGGAGGGGGGGCCACCTACAATGAGCAGTTCTTC
TRBV4-1	16	.	TRBJ1-5	.	CASSQGTGIVNQPQHF	TGCGCCAGCAGCCAAGGTACAGGAATTGTGAATCAGCCCCAGCATTTT
TRBV11-2	13	.	TRBJ1-1	.	CASSSGGPTEAFF	TGTGCCAGCAGCTCCGGTGGTCCCACTGAAGCTTTCTTT
TRBV9	13	.	TRBJ1-6	.	CASSVAERSPLHF	TGTGCCAGCAGCGTCGCGGAACGCTCACCCCTCCACTTT
TRBV6-5	14	TRBD1	TRBJ1-2	once	CASSYDGTGNMHTF	TGTGCCAGCAGTTACGATGGGACAGGGAATATGCACACCTTC
TRBV7-9	15	TRBD1	TRBJ1-1	.	CASSTGQGANTEAFF	TGTGCCAGCAGCACGGGACAGGGGGCGAACACTGAAGCTTTCTTT
TRBV7-2	15	TRBD1	TRBJ2-5	.	CASSSGQGKIETQYF	TGTGCCAGCAGCTCGGGACAGGGCAAAATAGAGACCCAGTACTTC
TRBV5-8	15	.	TRBJ1-5	once	CASSLEGVRNQPQHF	TGTGCCAGCAGCTTGGAAGGGGTTCGCAATCAGCCCCAGCATTTT
TRBV15	14	.	TRBJ1-3	.	CATHDRSSGNTIYF	TGTGCCACCCACGACAGAAGCTCTGGAAACACCATATATTTT
TRBV9	17	TRBD2	TRBJ2-5	.	CASSVAPQAGGLETQYF	TGTGCCAGCAGCGTAGCTCCTCAAGCGGGGGGGCTAGAGACCCAGTACTTC
TRBV5-6	14	.	TRBJ1-1	.	CASSLGSTGIVAFF	TGTGCCAGCAGCTTGGGATCAACAGGGATTGTCGCTTTCTTT
TRBV14	17	.	TRBJ1-6	.	CASSLRGQSSYNSPLHF	TGTGCCAGCAGCCTCCGCGGACAGAGCTCCTATAATTCACCCCTCCACTTT
TRBV5-1	15	.	TRBJ2-3	.	CASSLTGTSTDTQYF	TGCGCCAGCAGCTTAACGGGGACTAGCACAGATACGCAGTATTTT
TRBV7-6	16	.	TRBJ2-3	few	CASSPGHHLSSDTQYF	TGTGCCAGCAGCCCTGGACATCATTTATCGTCAGATACGCAGTATTTT
TRBV9	14	.	TRBJ1-1	.	CASSVGRLNTEAFF	TGTGCCAGCAGCGTAGGTCGGTTGAACACTGAAGCTTTCTTT
TRBV5-1	15	.	TRBJ2-2	.	CASSYRASNTGELFF	TGCGCCAGCAGCTACAGGGCCTCGAACACCGGGGAGCTGTTTTTT
TRBV4-1	14	.	TRBJ2-7	.	CASSQRWDPGEQYF	TGCGCCAGCAGCCAAAGATGGGATCCGGGAGAGCAGTACTTC
TRBV7-8	15	.	TRBJ2-5	once	CASSAQTSRQETQYF	TGTGCCAGCAGCGCACAGACTAGTCGACAGGAGACCCAGTACTTC
TRBV5-6	16	.	TRBJ1-3	.	CASSTRVVPSGNTIYF	TGTGCCAGCAGCACCCGAGTAGTACCCTCTGGAAACACCATATATTTT
TRBV19	12	.	TRBJ1-1	.	CASRQEASKAFF	TGTGCCAGTAGGCAGGAAGCATCGAAAGCTTTCTTT
TRBV27	18	TRBD2	TRBJ2-2	.	CASSFRRTSGGATGELFF	TGTGCCAGCAGTTTTAGGAGGACTAGCGGGGGGGCCACCGGGGAGCTGTTTTTT
TRBV29-1	12	.	TRBJ1-4	.	CSVGRVNEKLFF	TGCAGCGTAGGCAGGGTTAATGAAAAACTGTTTTTT
TRBV4-3	16	.	TRBJ2-2	.	CASSQDGSGMTGELFF	TGCGCCAGCAGCCAAGATGGGTCAGGGATGACCGGGGAGCTGTTTTTT
TRBV19	15	TRBD1	TRBJ2-7	.	CASSRDRGALYEQYF	TGTGCCAGTAGTAGAGACAGGGGGGCACTCTACGAGCAGTACTTC